This passage covers 11 T cell receptor beta chains from one sample sequenced in a study of T cell changes during pregnancy in multiple sclerosis. Sequenced by immunoSEQ multiplex PCR; TCRdb stores in-frame clones only, minus some. The sample holds 20,000 to 25,000 clones; roughly 84% are singletons and the top ten take less than 8.5%. The sample in question was CD8+ T cells from peripheral blood mononuclear cells, obtained before pregnancy. The receptors derive from a female donor with multiple sclerosis, enrolled in a pregnancy study.

V and J are TRBV12-5 and TRBJ1-1, with TRBD1 matching over 7 bases. The CDR3 extends over 19 amino acids. The ends lost 0 bases at V and 0 bases at J; junction bases unmatched: 13. CDR1 and CDR2 from the germline V gene are LGHNT and FRNRAP. The DNA for the CDR3 is TGTGCTAGTGGTTTGGTACTCGACAGGGACGAAAAGTTGAACACTGAAGCTTTCTTT. Amino acid sequence: CASGLVLDRDEKLNTEAFF. Using reference TRBV12-5 and TRBJ1-1 for the parts outside the CDR3, the full variable domain is DARVTQTPRHKVTEMGQEVTMRCQPILGHNTVFWYRQTMMQGLELLAYFRNRAPLDDSGMPKDRFSAEMPDATLATLKIQPSEPRDSAVYFCASGLVLDRDEKLNTEAFFGQGTRLTVV.

Concerning this clone: At one boundary the junction diverges from the germline segment, which might be a read error. This chain uses TRBV5-5 with TRBJ2-7, with 10 bases lining up with TRBD1. The CDR3 runs to 11 residues. In germline, CDR1 is SGHKS, CDR2 YYEKEE (reference sequence). CDR3 residues: CASSLGQGKYF. CDR3 in DNA: TGTGCCAGCAGTTTGGGACAGGGGAAGTACTTC.

V usage is TRBV29-1 and J usage is TRBJ2-4, with a tentative D call TRBD2 (6 bases). Trimming cost V 6 bases and J 4 bases, with 13 bases left between them. Germline CDR1 reads SQVTM; CDR2 reads ANQGSEA. There are 13 residues in the CDR3. CDR3 sequence (DNA): TGCAGCGTGGCGGGGAGGACTAAAAACATTCAGTACTTC. Its protein product is CSVAGRTKNIQYF.

The chain carries TRBV18 and TRBJ2-2, with D perhaps TRBD2 (5 bases). V was trimmed by 3 bases and J by 4 bases, leaving 21 bases between them. The germline gives CDR1 KGHSH, CDR2 LQKENI. The CDR3 covers 18 residues. The CDR3, as DNA: TGTGCCAGCTCACCCCTCTCTACAGTCTATCGGGGCACCGGGGAGCTGTTTTTT. Amino acid sequence: CASSPLSTVYRGTGELFF.

In this sample, this clone is medium-sized. The gene calls are TRBV28 and TRBJ1-1; D remains unclear. V gave up 5 bases and J gave up 7 bases, with 17 bases separating them. CDR1 and CDR2 from the germline V gene are MDHEN and SYDVKM. The CDR3 length is 14 residues. This CDR3 reads CASSLTSASGEAFF. CDR3 DNA sequence: TGTGCCAGCAGTCTAACAAGCGCCTCTGGTGAAGCTTTCTTT.

The chain has TRBV27 and TRBJ2-5; TRBD2 agrees at 11 bases. This CDR3 spans 15 amino acids. Looked up from germline, CDR1 is MNHEY and CDR2 is SMNVEV (reference sequence). The V and J ends lost 6 bases and 4 bases, in that order; junction bases with no gene match: 7. CDR3 DNA sequence: TGTGCCAGCAGGGAAGGGACTAGCGGACGAGAGACCCAGTACTTC. This encodes CASREGTSGRETQYF.

The chain employs TRBV4-1 and TRBJ2-7; 7 positions match TRBD2. Germline V lookup: CDR1 MGHRA, CDR2 YSYEKL. Trimming cost V 1 base and J 5 bases; bases outside gene matches: 11. The CDR3 covers 16 residues. In DNA form, the CDR3 reads TGCGCCAGCAGCCAAGGGGGGTGGGAGGGCCTCCACGAGCAGTACTTC. This translates into CASSQGGWEGLHEQYF.

The chain uses TRBV27 and TRBJ2-7; D not resolved. V shed 6 bases and J shed 0 bases, with 12 bases lying between them. Germline values: CDR1 MNHEY, CDR2 SMNVEV (reference sequence). The length of the CDR3 is 14 residues. The CDR3 region has the DNA TGTGCCAGCAGCCGACAAGGAAGCTCCTACGAGCAGTACTTC. Translating gives CASSRQGSSYEQYF.

The chain carries TRBV28 and TRBJ2-1; TRBD2 might be the D (6 bases). The CDR3 loop spans 14 amino acids. V lost 7 bases to trimming and J lost 3 bases, with 13 bases between them. Germline-derived CDR1 and CDR2 are MDHEN and SYDVKM. The CDR3 sequence is CASTFRTNYNEQFF. The CDR3 nucleotides read TGTGCCAGCACTTTCCGGACTAACTACAATGAGCAGTTCTTC.

The CDR3 protein is CASSAGGNWGMETQYF. In nucleotides, the CDR3 is TGTGCCAGCAGCGCAGGGGGTAATTGGGGGATGGAGACCCAGTACTTC. J is TRBJ2-5 and V is TRBV11-3, with TRBD1 matching 7 bases. The CDR3 extends over 16 amino acids. With 5 bases clipped from V and 5 bases from J, the junction kept 14 bases outside the gene matches. Germline-derived CDR1 and CDR2 are SGHNT and YENEEA.

This sequence joins TRBV29-1 and TRBJ2-5, with 7 positions matching TRBD2. This CDR3 comprises 17 residues. V was clipped by 7 bases and J by 0 bases; unmatched bases: 17. Germline CDR1 is SQVTM and CDR2 is ANQGSEA. The CDR3 region is CSAEVGASGGYQETQYF. The CDR3 DNA reads as TGCAGCGCGGAGGTAGGGGCTAGCGGAGGGTACCAAGAGACCCAGTACTTC.